Detailed here is one TCR beta chain. What it binds is not known. This record comes from a study of T cell responses to AZD1222 COVID-19 vaccine. The study, taken as a whole, reports: Reports say nearly half of spike-specific TCRs go after unmutated variant regions.

The data were produced by immunoSEQ multiplex PCR, yet TCRdb's version contains in-frame clones alone and is incomplete. The data show 120,000 or so clones, with about 90% seen just once and about 4.1% held by the top ten. Trimming cost V 1 base and J 6 bases, with 21 bases left between them. Germline V gives CDR1 SGHAT, CDR2 FQNNGV. The CDR3 loop spans 18 amino acids. The rearrangement joins TRBV11-2 to TRBJ2-2, with D perhaps matching TRBD1 or TRBD2 (6 bases each). This receptor was taken from an adult in good health. The source material was peripheral blood, sampled on day 0 of MenACWY control vaccination. The CDR3 sequence is CASSLALGLGGNAGELFF. CDR3 sequence (DNA): TGTGCCAGCAGCTTAGCCCTGGGCCTAGGGGGGAATGCCGGGGAGCTGTTTTTT.